This T cell receptor beta chain was profiled in a study of molecular identifiers for immune sequencing clone quantification. At least ten counts were recorded for this clonotype. The antigen remains undetermined. Study conclusions and caveats: With a barcode shared among identical TCR molecules, highly expanded clone sizes could be underestimated.

There are 12 residues in the CDR3. V was pared by 4 bases and J by 4 bases, with 6 bases between. The germline CDR1 and CDR2 sequences are SEHNR and FQNEAQ (reference sequence). MiXCR was run by TCRdb on the PCR reads, yielding one entry per CDR3 protein. This table holds a few hundred thousand distinct CDR3 sequences, 25% found once. The rearrangement uses TRBV7-9 and TRBJ2-3; D is unresolved. The sample was naive CD8+ T cells from blood, with Jurkat cell RNA spiked in. Described subset: FACS-sorted CD8+CD4-CCR7+CD45RA+ naive T cells. This receptor was taken from a human donor in good health. Some libraries in this study had Jurkat cell RNA spiked in. The CDR3 here is CASSSQSDTQYF. The CDR3 coding sequence is TGTGCCAGCAGCTCCCAGTCAGATACGCAGTATTTT.